The sequence of this TCR beta chain was determined in a study of blood T cell repertoires in COVID-19. Germline values: CDR1 SGHRS, CDR2 YFSETQ. The CDR3 consists of 15 residues. Deletions cut 0 bases from V and 6 bases from J, with 15 bases between. Libraries were prepared by immunoSEQ multiplex PCR; TCRdb keeps only in-frame clonotypes and omits some of them. The sample has about 160,000 clones, around 84% seen once. Two consecutive negative NP/OP PCR tests, clearance, or resolved symptoms defined Cohort 3 recovery. Sequencing was carried out using PBMCs or T cells enriched from blood (not recorded which). This TCR was sampled from a man aged 35 to 55 who had recovered from COVID-19. The chain uses TRBV5-1 and TRBJ1-1; a possible D gene is TRBD1 (6 bases). The CDR3 nucleotides read TGCGCCAGCAGCTTGGGGGACCGTACAGGGCCTGAAGCTTTCTTT. Protein product: CASSLGDRTGPEAFF. The whole variable domain, filled in from reference TRBV5-1 and TRBJ1-1, reads KAGVTQTPRYLIKTRGQQVTLSCSPISGHRSVSWYQQTPGQGLQFLFEYFSETQRNKGNFPGRFSGRQFSNSRSEMNVSTLELGDSALYLCASSLGDRTGPEAFFGQGTRLTVV.